The clone carrying this T cell receptor (beta chain) was detected only a few times. Use of 60 Vbeta and 13 Jbeta primers characterized the PCR. Profiled with immunoSEQ multiplex PCR; TCRdb holds only in-frame clones, not every one. The data contain 150,000 to 200,000 clones, around 80% of them singletons. This sample was included in a study of cytomegalovirus exposure and HLA in healthy donors. Germline trimming cut 0 bases from V and 7 bases from J; bases unmatched to any gene: 6. Germline V CDR1 and CDR2: SGHRS, YFSETQ. The CDR3 is 17 residues long. Sample: PBMCs. The sequence derives from a woman between 35 and 50 years old in good health and CMV-seropositive. V is TRBV5-1 and J is TRBJ2-1; TRBD2 matches 14 bases. CDR3: CASSLGGLAGVRNEQFF. The CDR3 DNA reads TGCGCCAGCAGCTTGGGGGGACTAGCGGGAGTAAGGAATGAGCAGTTCTTC.